A selection of T cell receptor beta chains follows, all from one sample in a study of T cells in Graves' hyperthyroidism and ophthalmopathy. From the multiplex PCR reads, TCRdb called clonotypes with MiXCR, one entry per CDR3 protein. Of 460,000 or so distinct CDR3 sequences in the sample, 13% to 15% were seen once. The sample consisted of blood. These receptors were collected from a woman under 30 with Graves' hyperthyroidism. The CDR3 runs from the conserved cysteine through the conserved F or W. The D gene is left open where the match is weak. Clone size is given for some rows only: seen once, a few or many times, or a class if the clone is expanded.

j_gene: TRBJ2-7; d_gene: -; abundance: many; v_gene: TRBV18; CDR3aa: CASSRPGTTTYEQYF; CDR3nt: TGTGCCAGCTCCCGTCCCGGGACGACTACCTACGAGCAGTACTTC
j_gene: TRBJ2-3; d_gene: -; abundance: few; v_gene: TRBV19; CDR3aa: CASGLRGSTDTQYF; CDR3nt: TGTGCCAGTGGGCTGAGGGGATCCACAGATACGCAGTATTTT
j_gene: TRBJ2-1; d_gene: -; abundance: few; v_gene: TRBV30; CDR3aa: CALGRSSYNEQFF; CDR3nt: TGTGCCTTAGGTCGAAGCTCCTACAATGAGCAGTTCTTC
j_gene: TRBJ2-5; d_gene: -; abundance: many; v_gene: TRBV19; CDR3aa: CASGREGRRETQYF; CDR3nt: TGTGCCAGCGGGCGCGAGGGGCGTAGGGAGACCCAGTACTTC
j_gene: TRBJ2-3; d_gene: TRBD2; abundance: few; v_gene: TRBV6-1; CDR3aa: CASSESHWAGDTDTQYF; CDR3nt: TGTGCCAGCAGTGAGTCTCACTGGGCGGGGGACACAGATACGCAGTATTTT
j_gene: TRBJ2-7; d_gene: -; abundance: many; v_gene: TRBV12-3/TRBV12-4; CDR3aa: CASTHTSSYEQYF; CDR3nt: TGTGCCAGCACTCACACGAGCTCCTACGAGCAGTACTTC
j_gene: TRBJ2-5; d_gene: -; abundance: many; v_gene: TRBV12-3/TRBV12-4; CDR3aa: CASSLGGTHRETQYF; CDR3nt: TGTGCCAGCAGTTTAGGTGGGACCCACAGAGAGACCCAGTACTTC
j_gene: TRBJ1-5; d_gene: -; abundance: -; v_gene: TRBV2; CDR3aa: CASSVEREAGHQHF; CDR3nt: TGTGCCAGCAGTGTGGAACGAGAAGCCGGGCACCAGCATTTT
j_gene: TRBJ1-1; d_gene: -; abundance: many; v_gene: TRBV14; CDR3aa: CASRLSGSIRTEAFF; CDR3nt: TGTGCCAGCAGACTAAGCGGGTCCATTCGCACTGAAGCTTTCTTT
j_gene: TRBJ1-2; d_gene: TRBD1; abundance: few; v_gene: TRBV2; CDR3aa: CASSAQGQGSPNYGYTF; CDR3nt: TGTGCCAGCAGTGCCCAGGGACAGGGATCTCCTAACTATGGCTACACCTTC
j_gene: TRBJ1-1; d_gene: -; abundance: -; v_gene: TRBV7-9; CDR3aa: CASSLRQSTEAFF; CDR3nt: TGTGCCAGCAGCTTACGGCAGTCTACTGAAGCTTTCTTT
j_gene: TRBJ2-5; d_gene: -; abundance: many; v_gene: TRBV10-3; CDR3aa: CARGGRAVETQYF; CDR3nt: TGTGCCAGGGGGGGCAGGGCCGTAGAGACCCAGTACTTC
j_gene: TRBJ1-2; d_gene: TRBD1; abundance: -; v_gene: TRBV6-5; CDR3aa: CASSYSRDRDRGHGYTF; CDR3nt: TGTGCCAGCAGTTACTCGAGGGACAGGGACCGAGGCCATGGCTACACCTTC
j_gene: TRBJ2-7; d_gene: TRBD2; abundance: few; v_gene: TRBV6-6; CDR3aa: CASSYGLASGRNEQYF; CDR3nt: TGTGCCAGCAGTTACGGATTAGCTAGCGGGAGAAACGAGCAGTACTTC
j_gene: TRBJ1-3; d_gene: -; abundance: few; v_gene: TRBV7-9; CDR3aa: CASSLEGSGSGNTIYF; CDR3nt: TGTGCCAGCAGCTTAGAAGGGTCAGGCTCTGGAAACACCATATATTTT
j_gene: TRBJ1-2; d_gene: -; abundance: many; v_gene: TRBV3-1; CDR3aa: CASSPGTLVSGYTF; CDR3nt: TGTGCCAGCAGCCCCGGGACCTTGGTGTCTGGCTACACCTTC
j_gene: TRBJ2-5; d_gene: -; abundance: many; v_gene: TRBV28; CDR3aa: CASSLSPGRETQYF; CDR3nt: TGTGCCAGCAGTTTATCCCCGGGGAGAGAGACCCAGTACTTC
j_gene: TRBJ1-5; d_gene: -; abundance: many; v_gene: TRBV2; CDR3aa: CASTRDNSNQPQHF; CDR3nt: TGTGCCAGCACTAGGGACAATAGCAATCAGCCCCAGCATTTT
j_gene: TRBJ1-1; d_gene: -; abundance: many; v_gene: TRBV24-1; CDR3aa: CATSERTGRIGAFF; CDR3nt: TGTGCCACCAGTGAGCGGACGGGTCGAATCGGAGCTTTCTTT
j_gene: TRBJ1-2; d_gene: TRBD1; abundance: -; v_gene: TRBV7-2; CDR3aa: CASSTTGVSGGYTF; CDR3nt: TGTGCCAGCAGCACGACAGGGGTGTCTGGTGGCTACACCTTC
j_gene: TRBJ2-7; d_gene: TRBD2; abundance: many; v_gene: TRBV5-5; CDR3aa: CASSPDIAGEPYEQYF; CDR3nt: TGTGCCAGCAGCCCCGATATAGCGGGAGAGCCTTACGAGCAGTACTTC
j_gene: TRBJ1-5; d_gene: -; abundance: few; v_gene: TRBV27; CDR3aa: CASSLGQFSNQPQHF; CDR3nt: TGTGCCAGCAGTTTGGGCCAATTTAGCAATCAGCCCCAGCATTTT
j_gene: TRBJ2-3; d_gene: -; abundance: many; v_gene: TRBV3-1; CDR3aa: CASSQWGADTQYF; CDR3nt: TGTGCCAGCAGCCAGTGGGGGGCAGATACGCAGTATTTT
j_gene: TRBJ2-7; d_gene: TRBD2; abundance: -; v_gene: TRBV5-1; CDR3aa: CASRREPAGESSYEQYF; CDR3nt: TGCGCCAGCAGAAGGGAACCGGCGGGGGAAAGCTCCTACGAGCAGTACTTC
j_gene: TRBJ2-7; d_gene: -; abundance: many; v_gene: TRBV6-1; CDR3aa: CASSSDGDPPYEQYF; CDR3nt: TGTGCCAGCAGCTCTGACGGAGACCCCCCCTACGAGCAGTACTTC
j_gene: TRBJ1-5; d_gene: -; abundance: many; v_gene: TRBV6-1; CDR3aa: CASSPDSTNQPQHF; CDR3nt: TGTGCCAGCAGTCCGGACAGTACCAATCAGCCCCAGCATTTT
j_gene: TRBJ2-5; d_gene: TRBD2; abundance: once; v_gene: TRBV24-1; CDR3aa: CATSSGTSGRGGQETQYF; CDR3nt: TGTGCCACCAGTTCCGGGACTAGCGGTAGAGGGGGCCAAGAGACCCAGTACTTC
j_gene: TRBJ2-7; d_gene: TRBD1; abundance: many; v_gene: TRBV12-5; CDR3aa: CASGLETGGEQYF; CDR3nt: TGTGCTAGTGGTTTGGAGACAGGGGGCGAGCAGTACTTC
j_gene: TRBJ1-5; d_gene: -; abundance: many; v_gene: TRBV2; CDR3aa: CATTEVRSNQPQHF; CDR3nt: TGTGCCACGACGGAGGTAAGAAGCAATCAGCCCCAGCATTTT
j_gene: TRBJ2-1; d_gene: -; abundance: many; v_gene: TRBV27; CDR3aa: CASSSPSNEQFF; CDR3nt: TGTGCCAGCAGTTCCCCGTCGAATGAGCAGTTCTTC
j_gene: TRBJ1-2; d_gene: -; abundance: many; v_gene: TRBV7-2; CDR3aa: CASSLKGFGGIYGYTF; CDR3nt: TGTGCCAGCAGCTTAAAAGGATTCGGAGGGATCTATGGCTACACCTTC
j_gene: TRBJ2-2; d_gene: -; abundance: -; v_gene: TRBV12-3/TRBV12-4; CDR3aa: CASRVQGTRLGSGTGELFF; CDR3nt: TGTGCCAGCAGGGTACAGGGGACGAGACTAGGGTCCGGAACCGGGGAGCTGTTTTTT
j_gene: TRBJ1-6; d_gene: -; abundance: -; v_gene: TRBV14; CDR3aa: CASSWTGDRQSPLHF; CDR3nt: TGTGCCAGCAGCTGGACGGGCGACCGACAATCACCCCTCCACTTT
j_gene: TRBJ1-2; d_gene: -; abundance: -; v_gene: TRBV4-1; CDR3aa: CASSQDHPEGLAYGYTF; CDR3nt: TGCGCCAGCAGCCAAGATCACCCGGAAGGGCTCGCCTATGGCTACACCTTC
j_gene: TRBJ1-6; d_gene: -; abundance: -; v_gene: TRBV29-1; CDR3aa: CSAQQGFDSPLHF; CDR3nt: TGCAGCGCCCAACAGGGTTTCGATTCACCCCTCCACTTT
j_gene: TRBJ1-5; d_gene: -; abundance: many; v_gene: TRBV20-1; CDR3aa: CSARTEYNQPQHF; CDR3nt: TGCAGTGCGAGGACAGAGTACAATCAGCCCCAGCATTTT
j_gene: TRBJ1-1; d_gene: TRBD1; abundance: many; v_gene: TRBV5-1; CDR3aa: CASNYRGQNTEAFF; CDR3nt: TGCGCCAGCAACTACAGGGGGCAGAACACTGAAGCTTTCTTT
j_gene: TRBJ1-4; d_gene: -; abundance: many; v_gene: TRBV27; CDR3aa: CASSPSSLNEKLFF; CDR3nt: TGTGCCAGCAGTCCCTCGAGTCTTAATGAAAAACTGTTTTTT